This T cell receptor beta chain was sequenced during a study of OX40 agonist ivuxolimab in advanced cancers. Study as a whole: Earlier anti-PD-1, anti-PD-L1 or anti-CTLA-4 therapy was permitted; 30% to 45% had received some. Three patients got partial responses; one had hepatocellular carcinoma and two had cutaneous melanoma.

On this clone itself: Its antigen is not known.

Profiling relied on immunoSEQ multiplex PCR, and the TCRdb table lists in-frame clones only, not all of them. The repertoire includes just over 90,000 clones, under 95% of them detected once, and 2% to 3% sits in the top ten. The ends were cut back, 11 bases at V and 6 bases at J, with 16 bases in the middle. This CDR3 is built from 12 residues. The germline V gene has CDR1 SNHLY and CDR2 FYNNEI. Overall study results and limits: At 0.1 to 3.0 mg/kg, CD4+ and CD8+ blood T cells expanded clonally by week 6.

Source: CD4+ or CD8+ T cells sorted from blood, taken in a trial of the OX40 agonist ivuxolimab. The sequence was collected from an adult with an advanced solid tumor such as melanoma, head and neck, liver or kidney cancer. The V gene is TRBV2, the J gene TRBJ1-2, with TRBD1 as a possible D gene (5 bases). The CDR3 nucleotides are TGTGCCGCTGGAGGGGCAGGGCATGGCTACACCTTC. This gives the protein CAAGGAGHGYTF.